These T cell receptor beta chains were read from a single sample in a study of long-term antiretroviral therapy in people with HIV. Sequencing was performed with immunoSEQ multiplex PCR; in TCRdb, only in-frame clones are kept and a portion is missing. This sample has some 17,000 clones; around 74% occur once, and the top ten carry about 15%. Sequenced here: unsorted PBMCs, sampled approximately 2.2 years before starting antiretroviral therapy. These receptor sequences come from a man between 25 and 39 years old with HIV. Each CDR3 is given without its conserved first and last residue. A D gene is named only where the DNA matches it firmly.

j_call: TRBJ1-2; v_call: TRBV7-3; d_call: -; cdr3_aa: ASSSGSGLGSYT
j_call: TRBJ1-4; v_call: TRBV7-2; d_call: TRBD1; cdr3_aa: ASSLDRVNEKLF
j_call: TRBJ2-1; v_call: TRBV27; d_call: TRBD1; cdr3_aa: ASSQGAEYYNEQF
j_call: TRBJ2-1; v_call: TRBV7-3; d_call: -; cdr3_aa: ASSPVGGNEQF
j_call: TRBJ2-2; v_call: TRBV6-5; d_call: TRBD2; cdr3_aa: ASSYREGTGELF
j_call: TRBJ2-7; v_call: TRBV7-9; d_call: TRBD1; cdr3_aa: ASRQGTSEQY
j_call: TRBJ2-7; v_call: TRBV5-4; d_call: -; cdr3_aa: ASSRQASYEQY
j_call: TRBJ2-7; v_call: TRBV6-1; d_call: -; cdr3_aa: ASSEARGIAYEQY
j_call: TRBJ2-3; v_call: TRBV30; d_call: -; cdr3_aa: ACVGAQGSSSTDTQY
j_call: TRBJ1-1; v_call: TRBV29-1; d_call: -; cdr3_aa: SVDREAF
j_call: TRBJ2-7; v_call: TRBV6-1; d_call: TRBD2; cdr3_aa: ASAREAYEQY
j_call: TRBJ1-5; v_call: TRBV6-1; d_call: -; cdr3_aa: ASSEEGWGFNQPQH
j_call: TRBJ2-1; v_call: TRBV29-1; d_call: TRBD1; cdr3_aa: SVETGQGIPDEQF
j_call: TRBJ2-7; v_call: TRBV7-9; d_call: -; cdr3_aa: ASSPSPGEYEQY
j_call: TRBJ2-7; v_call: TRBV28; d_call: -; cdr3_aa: ASRLARSSYEQY
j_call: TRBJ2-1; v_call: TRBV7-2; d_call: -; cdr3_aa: ASSLQWESEQF
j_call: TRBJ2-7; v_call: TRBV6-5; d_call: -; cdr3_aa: ASSYHAAYEQY
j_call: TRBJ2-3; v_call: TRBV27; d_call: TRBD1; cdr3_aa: ASRTGSTDTQY
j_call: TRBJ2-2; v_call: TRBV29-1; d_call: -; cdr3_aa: SVVLGSSTGELF
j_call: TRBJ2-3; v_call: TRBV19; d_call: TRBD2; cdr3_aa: ASSTPLAGVDTQY
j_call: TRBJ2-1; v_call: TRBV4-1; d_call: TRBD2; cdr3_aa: ASRDSGSKNEQF
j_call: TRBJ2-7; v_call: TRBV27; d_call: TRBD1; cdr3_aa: ASRRQGLTYEQY
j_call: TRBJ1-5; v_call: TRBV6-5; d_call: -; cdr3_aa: ASSSEGGSNQPQH
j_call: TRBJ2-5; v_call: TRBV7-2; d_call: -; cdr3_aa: ASSLMGDETQY
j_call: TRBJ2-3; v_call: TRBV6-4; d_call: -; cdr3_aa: ASSDGGADTQY
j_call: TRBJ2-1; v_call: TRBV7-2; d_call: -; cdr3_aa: ASSLDPGALVYNEQF
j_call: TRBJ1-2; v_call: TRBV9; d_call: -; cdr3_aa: ASNERGGSYGYT
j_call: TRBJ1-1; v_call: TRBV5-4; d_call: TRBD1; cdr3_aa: ASSLPGQGGTEAF
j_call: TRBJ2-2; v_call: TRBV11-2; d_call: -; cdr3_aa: ASSWAGRRTGELF
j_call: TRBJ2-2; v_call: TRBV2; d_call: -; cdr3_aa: ASIKQGPANTGELF
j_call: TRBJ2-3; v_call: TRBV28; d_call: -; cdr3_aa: ASSFSMGNSGSTDTQY
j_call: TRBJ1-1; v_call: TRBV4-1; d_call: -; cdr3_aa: ASSHLTLNTEAF
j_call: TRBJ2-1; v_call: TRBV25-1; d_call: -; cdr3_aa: ASTRAAGYLNEQF
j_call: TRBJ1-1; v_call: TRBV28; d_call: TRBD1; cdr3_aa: ASSLFGTANTEAF
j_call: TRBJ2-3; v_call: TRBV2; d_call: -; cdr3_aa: ASSEGARGTDTQY
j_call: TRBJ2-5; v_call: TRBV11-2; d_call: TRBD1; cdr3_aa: ASSLTGTWPETQY
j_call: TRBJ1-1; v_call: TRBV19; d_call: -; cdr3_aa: ASRVDTNTEAF
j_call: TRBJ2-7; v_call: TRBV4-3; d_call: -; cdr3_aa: ASSQDLGRREQY
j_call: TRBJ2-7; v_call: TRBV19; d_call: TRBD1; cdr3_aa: ASSARDSGYEQY
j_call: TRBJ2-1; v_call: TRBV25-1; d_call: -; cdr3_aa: ASSEGGHEQF
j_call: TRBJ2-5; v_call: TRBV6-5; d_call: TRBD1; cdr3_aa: ASSYPGQGRETQY
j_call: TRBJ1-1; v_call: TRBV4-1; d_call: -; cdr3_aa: ASSQVGQANTEAF
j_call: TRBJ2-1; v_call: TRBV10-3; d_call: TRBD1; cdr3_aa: AISGGQGMGSEQF
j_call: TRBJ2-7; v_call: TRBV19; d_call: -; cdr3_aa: ASSTGTATYEQY
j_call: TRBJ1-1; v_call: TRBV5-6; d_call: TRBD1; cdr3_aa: ASSWTGGTEAF
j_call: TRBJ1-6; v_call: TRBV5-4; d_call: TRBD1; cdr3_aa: ASSLGSMRQGSSPLH
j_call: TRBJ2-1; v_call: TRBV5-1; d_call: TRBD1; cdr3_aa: ASSNIAPGQGARYNEQF
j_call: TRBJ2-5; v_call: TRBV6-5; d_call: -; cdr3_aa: ASSYSNRGLGETQY
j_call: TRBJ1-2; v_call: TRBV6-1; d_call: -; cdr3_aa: ASSSGRPRGGYT
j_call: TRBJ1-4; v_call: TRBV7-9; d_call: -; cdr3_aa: ASSPGQEKLF
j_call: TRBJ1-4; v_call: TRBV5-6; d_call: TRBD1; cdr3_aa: ASSSVQGVYGEKLF
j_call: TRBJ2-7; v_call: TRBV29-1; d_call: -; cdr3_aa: SVEEAGYEQY